Listed below are T cell receptor beta chains from one sample, sequenced in a study of blood T cell repertoires in COVID-19. Only in-frame clones appear in the TCRdb table, and some are missing; sequencing was by immunoSEQ multiplex PCR. The sample consists of about 100,000 clones, roughly nine tenths of them appearing once. The sequencing sample was made of peripheral blood. These receptors were obtained from a man in his fifties or sixties with acute or convalescent COVID-19. Both conserved end residues are part of each CDR3. The order of the fields is clone size, D gene, J gene, V gene, CDR3 protein, CDR3 DNA. A D gene is named only where the DNA matches it firmly. Size is omitted from some rows. Given values are once, few, many or a class for expanded clones.

>.|.|TRBJ2-7|TRBV6-8
CASKPGIYEQYF
TGTGCCAGCAAACCAGGGATCTACGAGCAGTACTTC
>.|.|TRBJ2-7|TRBV5-1
CASSLDRVYEQYF
TGCGCCAGCAGCTTGGACAGGGTATACGAGCAGTACTTC
>.|TRBD2|TRBJ2-1|TRBV5-4
CASSWLAGGNNEQFF
TGTGCCAGCAGTTGGTTAGCGGGGGGCAACAATGAGCAGTTCTTC
>.|TRBD2|TRBJ2-5|TRBV7-7
CASRGRGVETQYF
TGTGCCAGCAGGGGTCGGGGGGTCGAGACCCAGTACTTC
>few|TRBD1|TRBJ1-5|TRBV10-3
CASRGTGGNQPQHF
TGTGCCTCCCGGGGGACAGGGGGCAATCAGCCCCAGCATTTT
>once|TRBD1|TRBJ1-1|TRBV4-1
CASSQVQGGGTEAFF
TGCGCCAGCAGCCAAGTTCAGGGGGGCGGCACTGAAGCTTTCTTT
>.|.|TRBJ1-1|TRBV4-1
CASSQDEGRTEAFF
TGCGCCAGCAGCCAAGATGAAGGGAGGACTGAAGCTTTCTTT
>once|.|TRBJ1-5|TRBV30
CAWSEGVGNQPQHF
TGTGCCTGGAGTGAGGGAGTGGGCAATCAGCCCCAGCATTTT
>.|TRBD1|TRBJ1-3|TRBV5-5
CASSLDGQGGFNTIYF
TGTGCCAGCAGCTTGGACGGACAGGGCGGGTTTAACACCATATATTTT
>.|TRBD1|TRBJ1-5|TRBV6-6
CASSLGQGNNQPQHF
TGTGCCAGCAGTTTGGGACAGGGGAACAATCAGCCCCAGCATTTT
>.|.|TRBJ1-6|TRBV7-2
CASSPRGGGNSPLHF
TGTGCCAGCAGCCCCCGGGGAGGAGGAAATTCACCCCTCCACTTT
>.|.|TRBJ1-1|TRBV9
CASSQDGNTEAFF
TGTGCCAGCAGCCAGGATGGGAACACTGAAGCTTTCTTT
>.|.|TRBJ2-5|TRBV2
CASGGWETQYF
TGTGCCAGCGGCGGGTGGGAGACCCAGTACTTC
>.|.|TRBJ1-5|TRBV3-1/TRBV3-2
CASSQAGGQGWNQPQHF
TGTGCCAGCAGCCAAGCTGGTGGGCAGGGTTGGAATCAGCCCCAGCATTTT
>.|TRBD1|TRBJ1-5|TRBV7-2
CASTPPGQGIQPQHF
TGTGCCAGCACCCCGCCGGGACAGGGGATTCAGCCCCAGCATTTT
>.|.|TRBJ2-7|TRBV19
CASSIAWAGGTYEQYF
TGTGCCAGTAGTATAGCTTGGGCAGGGGGGACCTACGAGCAGTACTTC
>once|TRBD1|TRBJ1-2|TRBV18
CASSPKNPGTALYGYTF
TGTGCCAGCTCACCAAAAAACCCCGGGACAGCTCTATATGGCTACACCTTC
>.|.|TRBJ1-5|TRBV2
CASKGNGQPQHF
TGTGCCAGCAAGGGGAACGGTCAGCCCCAGCATTTT
>.|.|TRBJ1-1|TRBV30
CAWGLGAFF
TGTGCCTGGGGGCTTGGGGCTTTCTTT
>.|TRBD1|TRBJ2-7|TRBV7-9
CASRLDIMGQGDEQYF
TGTGCCAGCAGATTAGATATTATGGGACAGGGTGATGAGCAGTACTTC
>once|TRBD1|TRBJ2-1|TRBV28
CATKRDSSYNEQFF
TGTGCCACCAAAAGGGACAGCTCCTACAATGAGCAGTTCTTC
>once|.|TRBJ1-1|TRBV19
CASSADSYTEAFF
TGTGCCAGTAGTGCCGACTCTTACACTGAAGCTTTCTTT
>.|.|TRBJ2-3|TRBV6-2/TRBV6-3
CASSSIRDGGIFVTDTQYF
TGTGCCAGCAGTTCCATCCGGGATGGGGGGATTTTTGTAACAGATACGCAGTATTTT
>few|.|TRBJ1-4|TRBV6-5
CASSYSLSRGKLFF
TGTGCCAGCAGTTACTCGCTGTCAAGAGGAAAACTGTTTTTT
>.|TRBD2|TRBJ2-7|TRBV3-1/TRBV3-2
CASSNRGLAGGRNEQYF
TGTGCCAGCAGCAACCGGGGACTAGCGGGGGGGCGTAACGAGCAGTACTTC
>.|.|TRBJ2-7|TRBV5-1
CASSWQGVSTYEQYF
TGCGCCAGCAGCTGGCAGGGCGTCAGTACCTACGAGCAGTACTTC
>.|TRBD1|TRBJ2-7|TRBV11-2
CASSPPGQGFYEQYF
TGTGCCAGCAGCCCACCGGGACAGGGATTTTACGAGCAGTACTTC
>once|TRBD1|TRBJ2-2|TRBV19
CASTTTGANTGELFF
TGTGCCAGTACCACGACAGGGGCGAACACCGGGGAGCTGTTTTTT
>.|.|TRBJ2-2|TRBV5-6
CASSLWGTPSTGELFF
TGTGCCAGCAGCTTGTGGGGGACACCCTCCACCGGGGAGCTGTTTTTT